This T cell receptor beta chain came from a study of molecular identifiers for immune sequencing clone quantification. Overall study: Naive CD8 RNA (approximately 20,000 or 100,000 cells) was divided into five aliquots, with four sequenced.

Sorted cell numbers of roughly 17,000 to 1,000,000, with 10%, 30% or 50% RNA, served as input for naive CD8 libraries. TCRdb recomputed calls from the PCR reads with MiXCR, one row per CDR3 protein. The sample has more than 85,000 distinct CDR3 sequences, 35% seen once; the top ten hold roughly 10%. Trimming left V 7 bases short and J 2 bases short, with 19 bases between. This CDR3 has 15 amino acids. Germline-derived CDR1 and CDR2 are SQVTM and ANQGSEA. This clonotype was seen many times. The clonotype originates from a human donor in good health. Some libraries in this study had Jurkat cell RNA spiked in. V is TRBV29-1 and J is TRBJ2-3; perhaps TRBD1 as D (5 bases). The material sequenced was naive CD8+ T cells from blood, with Jurkat cell RNA spiked in. Stated subset: FACS-sorted CD8+CD4-CCR7+CD45RA+ naive T cells. The CDR3 bases are TGCAGCGCCGAGTCGGCAGGGCGGTACACAGATACGCAGTATTTT. The encoded protein is CSAESAGRYTDTQYF.